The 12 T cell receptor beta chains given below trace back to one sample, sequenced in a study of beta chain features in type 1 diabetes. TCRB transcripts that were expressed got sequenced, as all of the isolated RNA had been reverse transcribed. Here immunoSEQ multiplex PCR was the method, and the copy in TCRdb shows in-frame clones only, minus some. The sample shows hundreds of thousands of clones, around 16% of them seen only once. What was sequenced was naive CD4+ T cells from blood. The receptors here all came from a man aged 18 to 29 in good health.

CDR3 sequence: CASRLGQVNYGYTF. CDR3 DNA sequence: TGCGCCAGCAGGCTAGGACAGGTCAACTATGGCTACACCTTC. This chain links TRBV5-1 with TRBJ1-2; 7 positions agree with TRBD1. Germline assignment: CDR1 SGHRS and CDR2 YFSETQ. The CDR3 loop spans 14 amino acids. Trimming cost V 5 bases and J 2 bases; bases outside gene matches: 6.

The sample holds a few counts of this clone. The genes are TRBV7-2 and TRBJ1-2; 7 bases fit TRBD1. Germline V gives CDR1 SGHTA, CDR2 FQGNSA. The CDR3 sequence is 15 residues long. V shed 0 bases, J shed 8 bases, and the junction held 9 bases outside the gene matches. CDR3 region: CASSLALDRAEGYTF. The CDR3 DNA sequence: TGTGCCAGCAGCTTAGCACTTGACAGGGCTGAGGGCTACACCTTC.

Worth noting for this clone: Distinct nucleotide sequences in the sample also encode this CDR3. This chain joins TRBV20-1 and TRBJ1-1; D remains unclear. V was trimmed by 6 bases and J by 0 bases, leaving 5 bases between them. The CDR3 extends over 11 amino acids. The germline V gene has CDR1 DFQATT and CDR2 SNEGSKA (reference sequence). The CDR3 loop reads CSARMNTEAFF. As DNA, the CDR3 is TGCAGTGCCAGGATGAACACTGAAGCTTTCTTT.

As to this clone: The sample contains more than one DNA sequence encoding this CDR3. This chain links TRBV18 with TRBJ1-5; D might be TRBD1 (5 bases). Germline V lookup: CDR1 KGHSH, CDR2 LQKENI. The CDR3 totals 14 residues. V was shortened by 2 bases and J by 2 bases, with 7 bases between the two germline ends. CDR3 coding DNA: TGTGCCAGCTCACCAGGAGGGGGCAATCAGCCCCAGCATTTT. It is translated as CASSPGGGNQPQHF.

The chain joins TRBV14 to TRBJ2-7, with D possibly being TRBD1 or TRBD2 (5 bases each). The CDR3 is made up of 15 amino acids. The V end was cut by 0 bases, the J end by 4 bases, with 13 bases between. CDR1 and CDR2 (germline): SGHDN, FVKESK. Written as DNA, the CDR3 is TGTGCCAGCAGCCAAGAAGATGTGGGGGTTTACGAGCAGTACTTC. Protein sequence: CASSQEDVGVYEQYF.

The CDR3 sequence is CASSVESGTGYDTQYF. In nucleotides, the CDR3 is TGTGCCAGCAGCGTAGAATCCGGGACAGGGTATGATACGCAGTATTTT. The chain links TRBV9 to TRBJ2-3; the match to TRBD1 covers 9 bases. This CDR3 has 16 amino acids. J lost 6 bases, V lost 0 bases, and 8 bases had no gene match. The germline V gene has CDR1 SGDLS and CDR2 YYNGEE.

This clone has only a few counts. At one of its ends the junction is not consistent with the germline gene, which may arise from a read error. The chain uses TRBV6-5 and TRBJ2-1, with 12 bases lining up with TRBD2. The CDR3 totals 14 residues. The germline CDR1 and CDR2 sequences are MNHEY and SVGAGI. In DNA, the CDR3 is TGTGCCAGCAGTTACAGTAGGACTAGCGGGATCCCCCTCTTC. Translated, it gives CASSYSRTSGIPLF.

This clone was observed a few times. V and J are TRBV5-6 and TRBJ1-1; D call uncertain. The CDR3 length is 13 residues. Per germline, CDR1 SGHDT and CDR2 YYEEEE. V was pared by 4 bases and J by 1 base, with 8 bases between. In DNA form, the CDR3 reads TGTGCCAGCAGCCTACCAGGGAACACTGAAGCTTTCTTT. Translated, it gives CASSLPGNTEAFF.

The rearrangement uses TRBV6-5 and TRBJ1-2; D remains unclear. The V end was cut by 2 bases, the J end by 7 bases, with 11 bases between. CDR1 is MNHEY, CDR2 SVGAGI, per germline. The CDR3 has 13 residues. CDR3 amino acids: CASSYQTKGGYTF. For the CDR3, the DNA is TGTGCCAGCAGTTACCAGACCAAGGGTGGCTACACCTTC.

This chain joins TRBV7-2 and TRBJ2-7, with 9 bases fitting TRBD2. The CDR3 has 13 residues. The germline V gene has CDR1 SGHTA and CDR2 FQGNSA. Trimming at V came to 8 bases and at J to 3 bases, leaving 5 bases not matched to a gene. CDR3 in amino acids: CASGGLAFYEQYF. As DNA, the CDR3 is TGTGCCAGCGGGGGACTAGCTTTCTACGAGCAGTACTTC.

The CDR3 sequence: CASSFKMPKTDTQYF. CDR3 bases: TGTGCCAGCAGCTTTAAGATGCCTAAGACAGATACGCAGTATTTT. The chain carries TRBV7-9 and TRBJ2-3; no definite D call. CDR1 is SEHNR and CDR2 is FQNEAQ in the germline V gene (reference sequence). There are 15 residues in the CDR3. V lost 3 bases and J 3 bases, leaving 13 bases between the germline ends.

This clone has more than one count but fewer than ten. The CDR3 sequence: CASSSPGAGSEAFF. For the CDR3, the DNA is TGTGCCAGCAGTTCGCCAGGGGCTGGCTCTGAAGCTTTCTTT. The V gene is TRBV28, the J gene TRBJ1-1; TRBD1 is a possible D gene (6 bases). This CDR3 contains 14 residues. Germline-derived CDR1 and CDR2 are MDHEN and SYDVKM. The V end lost 4 bases, the J end lost 6 bases, and 15 bases lay between the germline ends.